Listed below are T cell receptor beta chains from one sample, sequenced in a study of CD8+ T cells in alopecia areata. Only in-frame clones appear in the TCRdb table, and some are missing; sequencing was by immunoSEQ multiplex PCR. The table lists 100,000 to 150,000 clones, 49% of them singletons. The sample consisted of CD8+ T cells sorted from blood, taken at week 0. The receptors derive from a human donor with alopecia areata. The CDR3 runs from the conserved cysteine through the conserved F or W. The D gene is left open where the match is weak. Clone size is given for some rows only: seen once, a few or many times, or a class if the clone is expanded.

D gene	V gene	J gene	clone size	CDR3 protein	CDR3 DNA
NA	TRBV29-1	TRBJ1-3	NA	CSASGAGNTIYF	TGCAGCGCTTCCGGAGCAGGAAACACCATATATTTT
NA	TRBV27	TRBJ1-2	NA	CASSPFGAGHNGYTF	TGTGCCAGCAGTCCTTTCGGGGCAGGTCATAATGGCTACACCTTC
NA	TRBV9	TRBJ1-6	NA	CASSVDGSYNSPLHF	TGTGCCAGCAGCGTAGATGGCTCCTATAATTCACCCCTCCACTTT
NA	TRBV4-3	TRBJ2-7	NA	CASSQAQGYEQYF	TGCGCCAGCAGCCAGGCACAGGGCTACGAGCAGTACTTC
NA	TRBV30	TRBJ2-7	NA	CAWSVGAYEQYF	TGTGCCTGGAGCGTTGGGGCGTACGAGCAGTACTTC
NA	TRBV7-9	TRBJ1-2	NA	CASSYDRDGYTF	TGTGCCAGCAGTTATGACCGGGATGGCTACACCTTC
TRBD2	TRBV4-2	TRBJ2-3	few	CASSQVVGAGSASTDTQYF	TGTGCCAGCAGCCAGGTGGTGGGAGCGGGGAGTGCTAGCACAGATACGCAGTATTTT
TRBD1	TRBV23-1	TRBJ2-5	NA	CASSQERDGQGDGRTQYF	TGCGCCAGCAGTCAAGAGAGGGATGGACAGGGGGACGGCCGGACCCAGTACTTC
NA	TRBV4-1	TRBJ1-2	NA	CASSQEVRTAHWDGYTF	TGCGCCAGCAGCCAAGAGGTACGGACTGCCCACTGGGATGGCTACACCTTC
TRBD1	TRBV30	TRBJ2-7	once	CACPGTGIGYEQYF	TGTGCCTGTCCCGGGACAGGGATCGGCTACGAGCAGTACTTC
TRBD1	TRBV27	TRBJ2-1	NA	CASSWTGRDNEQFF	TGTGCCAGCAGCTGGACAGGTCGGGACAATGAGCAGTTCTTC
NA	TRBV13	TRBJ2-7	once	CASSLGAESYEQYF	TGTGCCAGCAGCTTAGGAGCAGAGTCCTACGAGCAGTACTTC
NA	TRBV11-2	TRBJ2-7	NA	CASSLVSDSTYEQYF	TGTGCCAGCAGCTTAGTCTCGGACAGTACCTACGAGCAGTACTTC
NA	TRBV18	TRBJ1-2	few	CASSPVGTAYGYTF	TGTGCCAGCTCACCCGTGGGGACCGCCTATGGCTACACCTTC
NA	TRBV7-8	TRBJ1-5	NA	CASSLGHREAPQHF	TGTGCCAGCAGCTTAGGACACCGGGAAGCGCCCCAGCATTTT
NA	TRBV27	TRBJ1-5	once	CASSLMVGSQPQHF	TGTGCCAGCAGTTTAATGGTTGGATCCCAGCCCCAGCATTTT
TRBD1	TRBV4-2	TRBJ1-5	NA	CASSQDPQGNQPQHF	TGTGCCAGCAGCCAAGACCCACAGGGGAATCAGCCCCAGCATTTT
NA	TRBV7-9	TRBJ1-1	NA	CASDHPRASRGEAFF	TGTGCCAGCGATCACCCTCGGGCGTCCCGGGGTGAAGCTTTCTTT
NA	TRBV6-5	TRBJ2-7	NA	CASTRLKGPYEQYF	TGTGCCAGCACCCGTCTGAAGGGACCCTACGAGCAGTACTTC
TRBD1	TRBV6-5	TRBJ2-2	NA	CASSRQGTGELFF	TGTGCCAGCAGTCGACAGGGGACCGGGGAGCTGTTTTTT
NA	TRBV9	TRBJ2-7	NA	CASSVNSGYEQYF	TGTGCCAGCAGCGTAAACTCAGGCTACGAGCAGTACTTC
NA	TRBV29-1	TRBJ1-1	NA	CSVVKNTEAFF	TGCAGCGTTGTAAAGAACACTGAAGCTTTCTTT
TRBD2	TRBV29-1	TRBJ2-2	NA	CSAGGGRTGELFF	TGCAGCGCGGGGGGAGGACGCACCGGGGAGCTGTTTTTT
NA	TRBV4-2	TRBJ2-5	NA	CASSLEFGETQYF	TGTGCCAGCAGCCTCGAGTTCGGAGAGACCCAGTACTTC
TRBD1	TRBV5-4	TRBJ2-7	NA	CASSFGDRVYEQYF	TGTGCCAGCAGCTTTGGCGACAGGGTTTACGAGCAGTACTTC
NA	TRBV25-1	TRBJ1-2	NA	CASSELQHDYGYTF	TGTGCCAGCAGTGAATTACAGCACGACTATGGCTACACCTTC
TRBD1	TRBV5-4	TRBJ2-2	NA	CASSLSGGYTGELFF	TGTGCCAGCAGCTTGTCAGGGGGATACACCGGGGAGCTGTTTTTT
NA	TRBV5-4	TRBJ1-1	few	CASSLGRFAFF	TGTGCCAGCAGCTTGGGAAGGTTCGCTTTCTTT
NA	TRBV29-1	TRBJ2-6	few	CSVDGGSGANVLTF	TGCAGCGTTGATGGTGGCTCTGGGGCCAACGTCCTGACTTTC
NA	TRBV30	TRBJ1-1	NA	CAWTWDTEAFF	TGTGCCTGGACTTGGGACACTGAAGCTTTCTTT
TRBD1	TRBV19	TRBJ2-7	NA	CASSIIGGAYYEQYF	TGTGCCAGTAGTATCATAGGGGGCGCATACTACGAGCAGTACTTC
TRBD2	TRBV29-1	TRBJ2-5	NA	CSVVSGGAGETQYF	TGCAGCGTTGTAAGCGGGGGGGCCGGGGAGACCCAGTACTTC
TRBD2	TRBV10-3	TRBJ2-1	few	CAISEAMGLAGGNEQFF	TGTGCCATCAGTGAGGCCATGGGACTAGCGGGGGGCAATGAGCAGTTCTTC
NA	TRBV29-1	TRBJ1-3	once	CSVDSWNTIYF	TGCAGCGTTGACTCTTGGAACACCATATATTTT
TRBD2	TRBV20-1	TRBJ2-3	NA	CSAGTSGGEYF	TGCAGTGCTGGAACTAGCGGCGGGGAGTATTTT
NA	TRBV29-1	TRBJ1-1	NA	CSVEEDSPGTEAFF	TGCAGCGTTGAAGAAGACAGCCCGGGGACTGAAGCTTTCTTT
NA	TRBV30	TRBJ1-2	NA	CAWSGDSYGYTF	TGTGCCTGGAGTGGCGACAGCTATGGCTACACCTTC
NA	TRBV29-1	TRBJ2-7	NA	CSVEVGNRRAYEQYF	TGCAGCGTTGAAGTAGGGAACAGGAGGGCCTACGAGCAGTACTTC
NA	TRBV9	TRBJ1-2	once	CASSVVDNYGYTF	TGTGCCAGCAGCGTAGTTGACAACTATGGCTACACCTTC
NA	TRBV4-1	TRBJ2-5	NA	CASSQEGGETQYF	TGCGCCAGCAGCCAAGAGGGAGGTGAGACCCAGTACTTC
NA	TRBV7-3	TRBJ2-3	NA	CASSFRGGSTDTQYF	TGTGCCAGCAGCTTCCGTGGGGGAAGCACAGATACGCAGTATTTT
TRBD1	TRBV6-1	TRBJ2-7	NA	CASSEAGTGGYEQYF	TGTGCCAGCAGTGAAGCCGGGACAGGGGGCTACGAGCAGTACTTC
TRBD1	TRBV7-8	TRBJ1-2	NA	CASRQTTGGPYGYTF	TGTGCCAGCAGACAAACCACAGGGGGCCCCTATGGCTACACCTTC
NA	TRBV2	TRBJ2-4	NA	CASSEGPLIAKNIQYF	TGTGCCAGCAGTGAAGGCCCTTTAATAGCCAAAAACATTCAGTACTTC
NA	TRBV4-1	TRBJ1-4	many	CASSQEIQPVEKLFF	TGCGCCAGCAGCCAAGAGATACAGCCTGTTGAAAAACTGTTTTTT
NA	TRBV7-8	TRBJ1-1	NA	CASSPALGARTEAFF	TGTGCCAGCAGCCCAGCGTTGGGGGCGAGGACTGAAGCTTTCTTT
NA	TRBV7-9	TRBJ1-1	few	CASSLDGTVNTEAFF	TGTGCCAGCAGCTTAGATGGAACGGTGAACACTGAAGCTTTCTTT
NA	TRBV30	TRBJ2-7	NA	CAWSLGASYEQYF	TGTGCCTGGAGTTTGGGGGCCTCCTACGAGCAGTACTTC
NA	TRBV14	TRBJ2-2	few	CASSQISGRRANTGELFF	TGTGCCAGCAGCCAGATTTCGGGCCGCAGGGCGAACACCGGGGAGCTGTTTTTT
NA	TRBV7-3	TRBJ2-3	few	CASSPLGGADTQYF	TGTGCCAGCAGCCCCCTAGGGGGGGCGGATACGCAGTATTTT
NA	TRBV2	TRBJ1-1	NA	CASSGQGTEAFF	TGTGCCAGCAGCGGGCAGGGCACTGAAGCTTTCTTT
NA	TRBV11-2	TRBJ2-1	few	CASSFPPGRGTNEQFF	TGTGCCAGCAGCTTCCCCCCGGGTAGGGGGACTAATGAGCAGTTCTTC
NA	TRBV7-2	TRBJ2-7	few	CASTSGSPYEQYF	TGTGCCAGCACCTCGGGTAGTCCCTACGAGCAGTACTTC
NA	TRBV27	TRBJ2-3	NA	CASSTRRTRTDTQYF	TGTGCCAGCTCTACCCGGCGGACCCGCACAGATACGCAGTATTTT
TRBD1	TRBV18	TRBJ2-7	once	CASSPTWGQGDYEQYF	TGTGCCAGCTCACCCACATGGGGACAGGGGGACTACGAGCAGTACTTC